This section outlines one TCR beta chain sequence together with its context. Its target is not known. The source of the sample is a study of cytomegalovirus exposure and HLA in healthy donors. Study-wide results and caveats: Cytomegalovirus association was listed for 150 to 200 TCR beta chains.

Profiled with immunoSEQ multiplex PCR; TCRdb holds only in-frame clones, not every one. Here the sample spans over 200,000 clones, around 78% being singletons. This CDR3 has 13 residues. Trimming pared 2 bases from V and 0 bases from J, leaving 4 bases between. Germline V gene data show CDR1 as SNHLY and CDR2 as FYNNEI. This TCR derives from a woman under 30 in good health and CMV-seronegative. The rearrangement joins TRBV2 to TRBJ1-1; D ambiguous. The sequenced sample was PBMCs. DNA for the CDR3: TGTGCCAGCAGTGAATTAATGAACACTGAAGCTTTCTTT. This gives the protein CASSELMNTEAFF.